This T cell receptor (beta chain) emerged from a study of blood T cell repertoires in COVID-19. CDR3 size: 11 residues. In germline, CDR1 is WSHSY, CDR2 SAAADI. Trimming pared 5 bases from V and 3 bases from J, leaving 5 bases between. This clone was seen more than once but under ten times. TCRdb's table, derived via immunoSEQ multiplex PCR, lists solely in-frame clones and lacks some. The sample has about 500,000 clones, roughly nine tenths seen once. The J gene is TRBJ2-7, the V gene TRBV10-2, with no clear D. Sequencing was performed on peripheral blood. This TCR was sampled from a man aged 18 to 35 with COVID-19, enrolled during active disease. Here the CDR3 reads CASSIGYEQYF. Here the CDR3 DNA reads TGCGCCAGCAGTATCGGCTACGAGCAGTACTTC.